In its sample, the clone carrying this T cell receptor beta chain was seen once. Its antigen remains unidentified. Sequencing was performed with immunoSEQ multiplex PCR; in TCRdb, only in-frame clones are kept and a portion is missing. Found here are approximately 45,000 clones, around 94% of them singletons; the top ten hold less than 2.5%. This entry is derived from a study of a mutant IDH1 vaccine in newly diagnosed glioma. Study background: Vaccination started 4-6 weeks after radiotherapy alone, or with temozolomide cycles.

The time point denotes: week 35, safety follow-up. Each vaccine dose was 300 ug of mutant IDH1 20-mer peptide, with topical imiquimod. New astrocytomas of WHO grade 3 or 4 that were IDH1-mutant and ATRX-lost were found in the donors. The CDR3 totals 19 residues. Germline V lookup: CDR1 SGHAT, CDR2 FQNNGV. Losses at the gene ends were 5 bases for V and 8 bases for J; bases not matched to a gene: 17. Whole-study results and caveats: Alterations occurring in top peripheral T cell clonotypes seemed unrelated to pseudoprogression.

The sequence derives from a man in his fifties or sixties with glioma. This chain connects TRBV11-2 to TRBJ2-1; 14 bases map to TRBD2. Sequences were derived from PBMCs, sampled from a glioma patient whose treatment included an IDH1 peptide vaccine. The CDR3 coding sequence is TGTGCCAGCAGCGAACGACTAGCGGGAGGGTGGGCATTTTGGGATGAGCAGTTCTTC. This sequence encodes CASSERLAGGWAFWDEQFF.